These 26 T cell receptor beta chains came from one sample sequenced in a study of CD8+CD57+ T cells in acquired aplastic anemia. The TCR beta profiling, which covered VDJ combination and CDR3 sequence, was carried out using genomic DNA as the template. Using its own MiXCR run on the reads, TCRdb lists one record per CDR3 protein. The sample gives some 170,000 distinct CDR3 sequences, nearly 65% of which show up once; about 42% is in the top ten. The authors sequenced patients whose flow cytometry had shown CD8+CD57+ cell expansion. Input material: sorted CD4+, CD8+, or CD8+CD57+ T cells (not recorded which) from PBMCs. The receptors shown here come from a human donor with aplastic anemia.

This chain connects TRBV2 to TRBJ1-4; the D is unclear. Trimming pared 3 bases from V and 4 bases from J, leaving 15 bases between. This CDR3 comprises 16 residues. Germline V gives CDR1 SNHLY, CDR2 FYNNEI. The CDR3 is CASSDPTGPLNEKLFF. CDR3 DNA: TGTGCCAGCAGTGACCCGACCGGGCCACTTAATGAAAAACTGTTTTTT.

This chain links TRBV4-3 with TRBJ1-2; TRBD1 matches at 8 bases. Germline V gene data show CDR1 as LGHNA and CDR2 as YSLEER. The V and J ends lost 3 bases and 6 bases, in that order; junction bases with no gene match: 9. This CDR3 contains 15 residues. CDR3 sequence reads: CASSQLPGTGNGYTF. DNA for the CDR3: TGCGCCAGCAGCCAGCTCCCCGGGACAGGCAATGGCTACACCTTC.

This clonotype was counted between two and nine times. The chain carries TRBV2 and TRBJ2-7; 9 bases are shared with TRBD2. The CDR3 spans 16 residues. J lost 1 base, V lost 4 bases, and 8 bases had no gene match. The germline V gene encodes CDR1 SNHLY and CDR2 FYNNEI. CDR3 bases: TGTGCCAGCAGTGGATCTCTAGCGGGACTTTCCTACGAGCAGTACTTC. Translating gives CASSGSLAGLSYEQYF.

Only one count was recorded for this clonotype. This chain joins TRBV7-6 and TRBJ1-2, with D possibly TRBD1 on 5 matching bases. Germline assignment: CDR1 SGHVS and CDR2 FNYEAQ. V was cut by 1 base and J by 2 bases, with 17 bases left in between. This CDR3 has 17 residues. CDR3 sequence reads: CASSLELAGGTNYGYTF. The CDR3 bases are TGTGCCAGCAGCTTAGAACTAGCGGGGGGGACCAACTATGGCTACACCTTC.

Only one count was recorded for this clonotype. CDR3 protein: CASRGLDTQYF. DNA of the CDR3: TGTGCCAGCAGGGGGTTGGATACGCAGTATTTT. The chain recombines TRBV7-9 with TRBJ2-3; the D is unclear. V was cut by 6 bases and J by 6 bases, with 7 bases left in between. Germline CDR1 SEHNR, CDR2 FQNEAQ (reference sequence). The CDR3 extends over 11 amino acids.

The chain recombines TRBV20-1 with TRBJ2-1, with 9 bases matching TRBD2. The CDR3 is 16 residues long. V gave up 5 bases and J gave up 1 base; unmatched junction bases: 9. Germline CDR1 is DFQATT and CDR2 is SNEGSKA (reference sequence). The CDR3, as DNA: TGCAGTGCTGGGGGACGCGGGGGGGCTTCCTACAATGAGCAGTTCTTC. It is translated as CSAGGRGGASYNEQFF.

The chain recombines TRBV7-8 with TRBJ1-2; 10 bases align to TRBD1. V lost 1 base, J lost 3 bases, and 5 bases stayed unmatched. The CDR3 runs to 16 residues. Germline V lookup: CDR1 SGHVS, CDR2 FQNEAQ. The CDR3 region is CASSLGWDRGDYGYTF. In nucleotides, the CDR3 is TGTGCCAGCAGCTTAGGGTGGGACAGGGGAGACTATGGCTACACCTTC.

This chain links TRBV24-1 with TRBJ2-5; TRBD2 matches 7 bases. The ends lost 9 bases at V and 3 bases at J; junction bases unmatched: 9. This CDR3 region has 14 residues. In germline, CDR1 is KGHDR, CDR2 SFDVKD. The CDR3 bases are TGTGCCACCTCCGGGGAGGGAGCCGAAGAGACCCAGTACTTC. It yields the protein CATSGEGAEETQYF.

This chain links TRBV7-2 with TRBJ2-1, with 8 bases aligning to TRBD1. CDR1 is SGHTA and CDR2 is FQGNSA in the germline V gene. The CDR3 length is 15 residues. Trimming at V came to 1 base and at J to 9 bases, leaving 8 bases not matched to a gene. In nucleotides, the CDR3 is TGTGCCAGCAGCTTAGGATCGACAGGGGTTGGTGAGCAGTTCTTC. This translates into CASSLGSTGVGEQFF.

The chain links TRBV5-1 to TRBJ1-1; D not certain. There are 14 residues in the CDR3. The V gene lost 0 bases and the J gene lost 1 base, with 7 bases spanning the gap. CDR1 and CDR2 (germline): SGHRS, YFSETQ. In nucleotides, the CDR3 is TGCGCCAGCAGCTTGGGTTCTGCGAACACTGAAGCTTTCTTT. It specifies CASSLGSANTEAFF.

V gene TRBV19 combines with J gene TRBJ1-6, with no clear D. The CDR3 is 15 residues long. Germline V gene sequence: CDR1 LNHDA, CDR2 SQIVND (reference sequence). V was clipped by 2 bases and J by 7 bases, with 12 bases between them. CDR3 sequence (DNA): TGTGCCAGTAGTATATTGCAGGATACGAATTCACCCCTCCACTTT. It encodes CASSILQDTNSPLHF.

Regarding this clonotype: One junction end disagrees with the germline gene, perhaps due to a read error. V usage is TRBV7-3 and J usage is TRBJ1-3, with D maybe TRBD1 (6 bases). Germline-derived CDR1 and CDR2 are SGHTA and FQGTGA. CDR3 length equals 14 residues. The CDR3 is CASILGGPGNTIYF. The CDR3 region has the DNA TGTGCCAGCATCTTAGGGGGTCCTGGAAACACCATATATTTT.

This clonotype has a single count. V and J are TRBV19 and TRBJ2-3; D is uncertain. This CDR3 spans 11 amino acids. V lost 3 bases and J lost 10, with 8 bases in between. Germline V gene sequence: CDR1 LNHDA, CDR2 SQIVND (reference sequence). The CDR3 region has the DNA TGTGCCAGTAGTATTGGTGTCGCGCAGTATTTT. Encoded protein: CASSIGVAQYF.

The V gene is TRBV20-1, the J gene TRBJ1-6; 8 nucleotides match TRBD1. The CDR3 extends over 15 amino acids. J gave up 9 bases and V 5 bases, and 12 bases lay outside the gene matches. Germline loops: CDR1 DFQATT, CDR2 SNEGSKA (reference sequence). CDR3 in amino acids: CSAQKETGVSSPLHF. CDR3 DNA sequence: TGCAGTGCTCAAAAAGAGACAGGGGTGAGTTCACCCCTCCACTTT.

This chain connects TRBV5-5 to TRBJ2-1, with 10 bases that match TRBD1. Germline V gene data show CDR1 as SGHKS and CDR2 as YYEKEE (reference sequence). The CDR3 contains 15 residues. The V gene end was trimmed by 3 bases and the J gene end by 10 bases; junction bases not matched to a gene: 10. The CDR3 DNA is TGTGCCAGCAGCTCCGGGACAGGGGTTTTTGCGGAGCAGTTCTTC. This encodes CASSSGTGVFAEQFF.

This clonotype was seen a few times. This chain links TRBV10-2 with TRBJ2-7, with TRBD2 matching over 10 bases. Trimming cost V 8 bases and J 2 bases; bases outside gene matches: 6. This CDR3 is built from 14 residues. Germline V gene data show CDR1 as WSHSY and CDR2 as SAAADI. The CDR3 loop reads CASGGAGGAYEQYF. For the CDR3, the DNA is TGCGCCAGCGGAGGAGCGGGGGGGGCCTACGAGCAGTACTTC.

The CDR3 reads CASSLGRTISYNEQFF. CDR3 nucleotides: TGTGCCAGCAGTCTCGGGAGGACAATCTCCTACAATGAGCAGTTCTTC. The rearrangement joins TRBV7-2 to TRBJ2-1, with 7 positions matching TRBD2. Germline assignment: CDR1 SGHTA and CDR2 FQGNSA. Trimming removed 6 bases from V and 0 bases from J; junction bases left unmatched: 8. The CDR3 length is 16 residues. Looking up the rest from reference TRBV7-2 and TRBJ2-1 gives the full variable domain: GAGVSQSPSNKVTEKGKDVELRCDPISGHTALYWYRQSLGQGLEFLIYFQGNSAPDKSGLPSDRFSAERTGGSVSTLTIQRTQQEDSAVYLCASSLGRTISYNEQFFGPGTRLTVL.

This clonotype was seen ten or more times. The J gene is TRBJ1-1, the V gene TRBV20-1, with 7 bases aligning to TRBD1. Trimming cost V 3 bases and J 4 bases; bases outside gene matches: 8. CDR1 DFQATT and CDR2 SNEGSKA come from the germline V gene (reference sequence). This CDR3 is built from 14 residues. The CDR3 DNA reads as TGCAGTGCTAGGAAGGGGGCGGATGGCACTGAAGCTTTCTTT. This encodes CSARKGADGTEAFF.

CDR3 in amino acids: CAISEEGSYNSPLHF. CDR3 DNA sequence: TGTGCCATCAGTGAGGAGGGCTCCTATAATTCACCCCTCCACTTT. The chain uses TRBV10-3 and TRBJ1-6; D unclear. The germline V and J ends were trimmed by 2 bases and 0 bases, with 5 bases remaining between them. This CDR3 contains 15 residues. Germline V gene data show CDR1 as ENHRY and CDR2 as SYGVKD.

In its sample, this clonotype was seen a few times. The genes are TRBV7-6 and TRBJ2-3; no clear D gene. In germline, CDR1 is SGHVS, CDR2 FNYEAQ. CDR3 length equals 15 residues. Deletions cut 1 base from V and 2 bases from J, with 10 bases between. CDR3 sequence (DNA): TGTGCCAGCAGCTTAGAGGACGGTTTCACAGATACGCAGTATTTT. Its translation: CASSLEDGFTDTQYF.

The rearrangement links TRBV19 to TRBJ2-1; 8 bases map to TRBD2. The ends lost 1 base at V and 5 bases at J; junction bases unmatched: 4. This CDR3 comprises 15 residues. Germline CDR1 and CDR2: LNHDA and SQIVND (reference sequence). The CDR3 region has the DNA TGTGCCAGTAGTATAGGCCTAGCGGGTCACAATGAGCAGTTCTTC. It specifies CASSIGLAGHNEQFF. The full variable domain, completed using reference TRBV19 and TRBJ2-1, is DGGITQSPKYLFRKEGQNVTLSCEQNLNHDAMYWYRQDPGQGLRLIYYSQIVNDFQKGDIAEGYSVSREKKESFPLTVTSAQKNPTAFYLCASSIGLAGHNEQFFGPGTRLTVL.

The chain joins TRBV20-1 to TRBJ2-7; TRBD2 agrees at 12 bases. The germline CDR1 and CDR2 sequences are DFQATT and SNEGSKA (reference sequence). This CDR3 has 15 amino acids. V was clipped by 4 bases and J by 6 bases; unmatched bases: 10. The CDR3 coding sequence is TGCAGTGCTACCTCTAGCGGGGGGGCGTACTCCGAGCAGTACTTC. Protein: CSATSSGGAYSEQYF.

This clonotype was found many times. This sequence joins TRBV20-1 and TRBJ1-2, with D unresolved. The CDR3 is made up of 13 amino acids. CDR1 and CDR2 from the germline V gene are DFQATT and SNEGSKA (reference sequence). V was cut by 2 bases and J by 3 bases, with 10 bases left in between. CDR3 DNA: TGCAGTGCTAGATCGTCAGGAGACTATGGCTACACCTTC. Its protein is CSARSSGDYGYTF.

In its sample, this clonotype was seen a few times. This chain joins TRBV2 and TRBJ2-5, with unresolved D. This CDR3 has 14 residues. The germline V gene has CDR1 SNHLY and CDR2 FYNNEI. The germline V and J ends were trimmed by 3 bases and 2 bases, with 10 bases remaining between them. The CDR3 spells CASSDYWVQETQYF. CDR3 sequence (DNA): TGTGCCAGCAGTGACTATTGGGTTCAAGAGACCCAGTACTTC.

The chain carries TRBV11-2 and TRBJ2-1; 9 bases are a match to TRBD2. The germline gives CDR1 SGHAT, CDR2 FQNNGV. This CDR3 comprises 17 residues. V lost 2 bases to trimming and J lost 4 bases; unmatched junction nucleotides: 9. This CDR3 is CASSLWGSGRRYNEQFF. Written as DNA, the CDR3 is TGTGCCAGCAGCTTATGGGGTAGCGGGAGACGGTACAATGAGCAGTTCTTC. Complete variable domain (other parts from reference TRBV11-2 and TRBJ2-1): EAGVAQSPRYKIIEKRQSVAFWCNPISGHATLYWYQQILGQGPKLLIQFQNNGVVDDSQLPKDRFSAERLKGVDSTLKIQPAKLEDSAVYLCASSLWGSGRRYNEQFFGPGTRLTVL.

The genes are TRBV7-2 and TRBJ1-5; unclear D gene. V lost 2 bases and J 7 bases, leaving 9 bases between the germline ends. In germline, CDR1 is SGHTA, CDR2 FQGNSA. The CDR3 sequence is 13 residues long. The CDR3 region has the DNA TGTGCCAGCAGCTTAACGCCACGGCAGCCCCAGCATTTT. Its translation: CASSLTPRQPQHF.